This record covers a single T cell receptor beta chain. Its specificity is not known. Some clones are missing from TCRdb's copy, which holds only in-frame ones; the method was immunoSEQ multiplex PCR. This table holds more than 550,000 clones, around 70% found once. This sample was included in a study of shared clonotypes between healthy human individuals. General study points: Rarefaction exposed incomplete sorted-subset sequencing despite large depth. Clonotypes not shared had lower generation probabilities than those common to all four donors.

V was cut by 3 bases and J by 6 bases, with 9 bases left in between. The CDR3 spans 13 residues. Germline CDR1 SGHAT, CDR2 FQDESV (reference sequence). The sequencing input was memory CD4+ T cells sorted from blood. Specified subset: CD45RA-negative fraction. This clonotype was sampled from a woman aged 25 to 39 in good health. This chain uses TRBV11-1 with TRBJ2-1; possible D gene TRBD1, 6 bases. The CDR3 loop is CASSFTGINEQFF. Here the CDR3 DNA reads TGTGCCAGCAGCTTTACAGGGATCAATGAGCAGTTCTTC.